This entry concerns a single TCR beta chain. The table came from immunoSEQ multiplex PCR; TCRdb's copy has only in-frame clones and leaves some out. The data contain some 90,000 clones, more than 70% of them singletons. CDR3 length: 12 amino acids. CDR1 and CDR2 (germline): MNHEY, SMNVEV (reference sequence). Germline trimming cut 3 bases from V and 9 bases from J; bases unmatched to any gene: 2. The data derive from a study of OX40 agonist ivuxolimab in advanced cancers. The material sequenced was CD4+ or CD8+ T cells sorted from blood, taken in a trial of the OX40 agonist ivuxolimab. This chain uses TRBV27 with TRBJ1-5; 7 bases agree with TRBD1. The sequence came from an adult with an advanced solid tumor such as melanoma, head and neck, liver or kidney cancer. CDR3 residues: CASSFRQGPQHF. The CDR3 nucleotides read TGTGCCAGCAGTTTCCGACAGGGGCCCCAGCATTTT.